This TCR beta chain was retrieved from a study of T cells after yellow fever vaccination. Overall study context: SMART-Seq v4 Ultra Low Input prepared the low-cell-number fractions. Study-wide results and caveats: Most primary-vaccination clones reappeared after the booster (about 95% CD4, roughly 88% CD8).

They built TCR cDNA with 5'RACE template switching, a step that put in a universal primer site and UMIs. TCRdb passed the 5' RACE reads through MiXCR, listing each CDR3 protein once. The table has tens of thousands of distinct CDR3 sequences, 5% to 8% seen once. V was trimmed by 2 bases and J by 5 bases, leaving 12 bases between them. Germline V gene lookup returns CDR1 SEHNR and CDR2 FQNEAQ (reference sequence). The CDR3 length is 14 residues. In this sample, this clonotype turned up many times. Its antigen is not identified. This TCR was sampled from a man younger than 35 who received the YFV17D yellow fever vaccine. The material was CD8+ T cells sorted from PBMCs, obtained about 49 days after the first yellow fever vaccination. This chain connects TRBV7-9 to TRBJ2-5; the D is unclear. As DNA, the CDR3 is TGTGCCAGCAGCTTACCCAGCGTACGGGAGACCCAGTACTTC. The encoded protein is CASSLPSVRETQYF.